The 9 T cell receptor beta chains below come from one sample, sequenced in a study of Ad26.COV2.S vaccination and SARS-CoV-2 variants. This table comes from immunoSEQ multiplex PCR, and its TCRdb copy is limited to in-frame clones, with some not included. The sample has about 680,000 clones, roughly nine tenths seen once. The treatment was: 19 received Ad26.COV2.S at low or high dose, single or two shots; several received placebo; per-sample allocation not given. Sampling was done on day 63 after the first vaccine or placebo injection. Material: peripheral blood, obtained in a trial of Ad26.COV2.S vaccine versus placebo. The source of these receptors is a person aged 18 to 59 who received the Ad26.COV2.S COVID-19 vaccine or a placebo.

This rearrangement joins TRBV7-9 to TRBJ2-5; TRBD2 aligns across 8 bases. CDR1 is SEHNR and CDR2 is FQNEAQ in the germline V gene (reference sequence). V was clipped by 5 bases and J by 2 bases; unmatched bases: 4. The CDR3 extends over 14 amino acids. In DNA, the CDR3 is TGTGCCAGCAGCGCCACTAGCGGTCAAGAGACCCAGTACTTC. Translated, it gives CASSATSGQETQYF. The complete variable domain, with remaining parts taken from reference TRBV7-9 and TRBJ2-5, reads DTGVSQNPRHKITKRGQNVTFRCDPISEHNRLYWYRQTLGQGPEFLTYFQNEAQLEKSRLLSDRFSAERPKGSFSTLEIQRTEQGDSAMYLCASSATSGQETQYFGPGTRLLVL.

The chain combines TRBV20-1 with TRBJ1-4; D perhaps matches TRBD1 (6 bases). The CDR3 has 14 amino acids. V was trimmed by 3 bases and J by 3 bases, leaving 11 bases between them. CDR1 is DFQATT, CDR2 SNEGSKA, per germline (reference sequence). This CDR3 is CSASARGPNEKLFF. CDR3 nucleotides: TGCAGTGCTAGTGCCAGGGGCCCTAATGAAAAACTGTTTTTT.

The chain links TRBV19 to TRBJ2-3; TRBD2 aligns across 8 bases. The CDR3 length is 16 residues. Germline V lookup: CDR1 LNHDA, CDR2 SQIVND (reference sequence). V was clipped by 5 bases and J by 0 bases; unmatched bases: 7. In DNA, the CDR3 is TGTGCCAGTAGTCCTTTCGCGGGGGGCAGCACAGATACGCAGTATTTT. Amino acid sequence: CASSPFAGGSTDTQYF. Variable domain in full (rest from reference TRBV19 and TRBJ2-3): DGGITQSPKYLFRKEGQNVTLSCEQNLNHDAMYWYRQDPGQGLRLIYYSQIVNDFQKGDIAEGYSVSREKKESFPLTVTSAQKNPTAFYLCASSPFAGGSTDTQYFGPGTRLTVL.

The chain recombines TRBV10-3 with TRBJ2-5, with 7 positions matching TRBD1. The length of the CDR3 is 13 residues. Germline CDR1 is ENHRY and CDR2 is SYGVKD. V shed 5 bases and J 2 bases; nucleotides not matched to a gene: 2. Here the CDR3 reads CAISRTGQETQYF. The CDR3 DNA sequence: TGTGCCATCAGTCGGACAGGTCAAGAGACCCAGTACTTC.

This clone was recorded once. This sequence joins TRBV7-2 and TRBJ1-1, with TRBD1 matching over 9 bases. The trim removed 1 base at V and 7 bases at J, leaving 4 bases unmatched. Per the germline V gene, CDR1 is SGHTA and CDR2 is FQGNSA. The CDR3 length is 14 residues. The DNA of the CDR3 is TGTGCCAGCAGCTTAGTGACAGGGGGTGGTGAAGCTTTCTTT. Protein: CASSLVTGGGEAFF.

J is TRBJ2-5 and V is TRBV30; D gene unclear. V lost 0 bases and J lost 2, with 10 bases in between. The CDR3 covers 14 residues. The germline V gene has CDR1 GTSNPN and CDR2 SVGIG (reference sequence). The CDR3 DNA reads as TGTGCCTGGAGTGTACTCGTTTTACAAGAGACCCAGTACTTC. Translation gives CAWSVLVLQETQYF.

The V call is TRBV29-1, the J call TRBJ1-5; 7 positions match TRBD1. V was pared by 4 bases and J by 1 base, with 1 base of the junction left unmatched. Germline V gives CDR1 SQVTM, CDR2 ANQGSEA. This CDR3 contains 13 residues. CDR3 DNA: TGCAGCGTTGCAGGGGGAAGCAATCAGCCCCAGCATTTT. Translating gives CSVAGGSNQPQHF.

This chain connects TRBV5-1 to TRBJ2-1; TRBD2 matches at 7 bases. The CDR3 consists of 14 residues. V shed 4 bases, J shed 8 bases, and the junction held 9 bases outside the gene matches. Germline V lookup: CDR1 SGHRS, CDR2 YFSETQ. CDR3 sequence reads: CASSEQTSFDEQFF. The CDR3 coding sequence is TGCGCCAGCAGCGAACAGACTAGCTTCGATGAGCAGTTCTTC.

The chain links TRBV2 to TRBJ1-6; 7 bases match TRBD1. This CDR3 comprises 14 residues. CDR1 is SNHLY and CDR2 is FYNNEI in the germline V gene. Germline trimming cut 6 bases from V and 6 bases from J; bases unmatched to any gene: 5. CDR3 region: CASRDRQGNSPLHF. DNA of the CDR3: TGTGCCAGCAGGGATAGACAGGGTAATTCACCCCTCCACTTT. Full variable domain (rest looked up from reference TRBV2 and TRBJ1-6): EPEVTQTPSHQVTQMGQEVILRCVPISNHLYFYWYRQILGQKVEFLVSFYNNEISEKSEIFDDQFSVERPDGSNFTLKIRSTKLEDSAMYFCASRDRQGNSPLHFGNGTRLTVT.